This T cell receptor beta chain came from a study of T cells in Graves' hyperthyroidism and ophthalmopathy. The CDR3 loop spans 15 amino acids. Trimming at V came to 5 bases and at J to 3 bases, leaving 9 bases not matched to a gene. CDR1 is SGHVS and CDR2 is FNYEAQ in the germline V gene. Amplification of TCR beta CDR3 regions used RNA as the template. Carried out on the TCR CDR3, a first-round RT-PCR used the HTBI primer set. Each CDR3 protein is one row after TCRdb ran MiXCR on the multiplex PCR reads. The sample lists around 700,000 distinct CDR3 sequences, over 15% occurring once. This clonotype was observed a handful of times. This may come from a read error, since a much larger clone is one base off. The patients, who ranged from 18 to 65 in age, presented with newly diagnosed hyperthyroidism lasting under 2 months.

The TCR was taken from a woman aged 45-60 years with Graves' hyperthyroidism that later progressed to Graves' ophthalmopathy. This sequence joins TRBV7-6 and TRBJ1-1; 7 bases align to TRBD1. Sequencing was carried out using blood. CDR3 in amino acids: CASSIWGTAYTEAFF. The DNA of the CDR3 is TGTGCCAGCAGCATATGGGGGACAGCTTACACTGAAGCTTTCTTT.